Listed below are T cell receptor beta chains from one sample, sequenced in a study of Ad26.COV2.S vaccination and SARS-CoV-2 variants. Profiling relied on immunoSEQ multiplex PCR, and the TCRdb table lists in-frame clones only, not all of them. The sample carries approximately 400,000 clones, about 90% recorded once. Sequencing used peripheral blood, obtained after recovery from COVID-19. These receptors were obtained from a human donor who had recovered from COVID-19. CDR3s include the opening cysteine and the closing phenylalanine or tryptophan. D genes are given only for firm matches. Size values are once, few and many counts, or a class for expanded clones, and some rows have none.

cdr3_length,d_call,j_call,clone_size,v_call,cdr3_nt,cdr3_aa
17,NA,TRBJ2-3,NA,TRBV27,TGTGCCAGCAGTTTAAACGGACACCCTGTTAGCACAGATACGCAGTATTTT,CASSLNGHPVSTDTQYF
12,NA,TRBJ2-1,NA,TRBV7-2,TGTGCCAGCAGTACAGGGTATAATGAGCAGTTCTTC,CASSTGYNEQFF
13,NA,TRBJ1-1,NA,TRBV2,TGTGCCAGCAATGCACAGATGAACACTGAAGCTTTCTTT,CASNAQMNTEAFF
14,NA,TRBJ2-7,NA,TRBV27,TGTGCCAGCAGCTCCCTGCAGGCGGGCTACGAGCAGTACTTC,CASSSLQAGYEQYF
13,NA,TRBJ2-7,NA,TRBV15,TGTGCCACCAGCAGAGATCGGCAGTACGAGCAGTACTTC,CATSRDRQYEQYF
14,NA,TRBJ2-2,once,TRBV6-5,TGTGCCAGCACCCGAGCCCGAGCGGCCGGGGAGCTGTTTTTT,CASTRARAAGELFF
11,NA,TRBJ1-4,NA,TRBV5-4,TGTGCCAGCAGCTTGGGAGAAAAACTGTTTTTT,CASSLGEKLFF
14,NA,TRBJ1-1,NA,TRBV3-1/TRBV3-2,TGTGCCAGCAGCCGGAGCAGAATTAACACTGAAGCTTTCTTT,CASSRSRINTEAFF
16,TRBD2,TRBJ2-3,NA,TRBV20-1,TGCAGTGCTAGTTTGGCGAGCGGGGGGCTCACAGATACGCAGTATTTT,CSASLASGGLTDTQYF
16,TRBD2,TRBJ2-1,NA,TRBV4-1,TGCGCCAGCAGCCAACCAACTAGCGGGGGCAAGAATGAGCAGTTCTTC,CASSQPTSGGKNEQFF
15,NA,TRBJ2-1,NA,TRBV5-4,TGTGCCAGCAGCCACCGGGGGGCCTACTACAATGAGCAGTTCTTC,CASSHRGAYYNEQFF
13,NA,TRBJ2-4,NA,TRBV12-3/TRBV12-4,TGTGCCAGCACCGGGGGGCGCGGGGGATTTCAGTACTTC,CASTGGRGGFQYF
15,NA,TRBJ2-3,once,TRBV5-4,TGTGCCAGCAGCTTGCCCGGGAGTCGGGCAGATACGCAGTATTTT,CASSLPGSRADTQYF
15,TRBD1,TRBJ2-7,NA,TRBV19,TGTGCCAGTAGTCCGGGACAGGGGGCTATCTACGAGCAGTACTTC,CASSPGQGAIYEQYF
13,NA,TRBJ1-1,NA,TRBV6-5,TGTGCCAGCATCACAGGGATGATTCGGTTAGCTTTCTTT,CASITGMIRLAFF
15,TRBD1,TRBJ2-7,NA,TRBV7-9,TGTGCCAGCAGCTCAGGACAGGGAGTAACATACGAGCAGTACTTC,CASSSGQGVTYEQYF
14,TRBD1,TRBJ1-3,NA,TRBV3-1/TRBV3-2,TGTGCCAGCAGTCAGCAGGGGGGTGGAAACACCATATATTTT,CASSQQGGGNTIYF
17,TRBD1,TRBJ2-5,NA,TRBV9,TGTGCCAGCAGCGTAGGGGGTAGGGGGACAGGGGAAGAGACCCAGTACTTC,CASSVGGRGTGEETQYF
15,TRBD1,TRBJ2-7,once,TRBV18,TGTGCCAGCTCACCATTAGCCGGGACAGGGGTCGAGCAGTACTTC,CASSPLAGTGVEQYF
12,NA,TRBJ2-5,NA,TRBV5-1,TGCGCCAGCAGCTTGGTGGGGGAGACCCAGTACTTC,CASSLVGETQYF
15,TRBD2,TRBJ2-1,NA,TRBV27,TGTGCCAGCAGTTTTCTTAGCGGGGGGATCGATGAGCAGTTCTTC,CASSFLSGGIDEQFF
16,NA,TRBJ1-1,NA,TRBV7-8,TGTGCCAGCAGCTTACAAAGGGCCCTCGATGGCGCTGAAGCTTTCTTT,CASSLQRALDGAEAFF
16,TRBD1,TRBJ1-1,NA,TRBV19,TGTGCCAGTAGTACCGGACAGGGAGGGTTGGGCACTGAAGCTTTCTTT,CASSTGQGGLGTEAFF
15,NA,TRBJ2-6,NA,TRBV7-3,TGTGCCAGCAGTCAGGGGGGCTCTGGGGCCAACGTCCTGACTTTC,CASSQGGSGANVLTF
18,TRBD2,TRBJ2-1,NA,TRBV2,TGTGCCAGCAGTGAAGAATTAGCGGGGGGGGCCTCTTACAATGAGCAGTTCTTC,CASSEELAGGASYNEQFF
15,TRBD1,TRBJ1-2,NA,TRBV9,TGTGCCAGCAGCGTCCGACAGGGTCGGAACTATGGCTACACCTTC,CASSVRQGRNYGYTF
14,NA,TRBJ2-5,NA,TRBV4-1,TGCGCCAGCAGCCTGCCCCGGTCCGAGGAGACCCAGTACTTC,CASSLPRSEETQYF
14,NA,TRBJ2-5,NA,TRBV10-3,TGTGCCATCAGGCGGGACTCATTGTCGGAGACCCAGTACTTC,CAIRRDSLSETQYF
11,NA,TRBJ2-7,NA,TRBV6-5,TGTGCCAGCAGTTGGGGGGTCGAGCAGTACTTC,CASSWGVEQYF
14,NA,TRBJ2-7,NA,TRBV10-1,TGCGCCAGCAGTGTGGGGGCAAGGGCGCACGAGCAGTACTTC,CASSVGARAHEQYF
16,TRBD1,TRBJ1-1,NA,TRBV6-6,TGTGCCAGCAGGGATGGGGCAGGGGGCCAGAACACTGAAGCTTTCTTT,CASRDGAGGQNTEAFF
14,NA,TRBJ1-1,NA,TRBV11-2,TGTGCCAGCAGCTTAAACCCGCCCAACACTGAAGCTTTCTTT,CASSLNPPNTEAFF
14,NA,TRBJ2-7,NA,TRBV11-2,TGTGCCAGCAGCAAATCATCGGGGGCTTACGAGCAGTACTTC,CASSKSSGAYEQYF
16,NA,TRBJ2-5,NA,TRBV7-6,TGTGCCAGCAGCCAGGGTGTAGGGCCGGAGCAAGAGACCCAGTACTTC,CASSQGVGPEQETQYF
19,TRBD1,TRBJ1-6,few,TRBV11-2,TGTGCCAGCAGCATCACGTACGCCGGGACAGGGGTCCATAATTCACCCCTCCACTTT,CASSITYAGTGVHNSPLHF
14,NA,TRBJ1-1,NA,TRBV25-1,TGTGCCAGCAGTGAATTTAGTGCTAGGGGTGAAGCTTTCTTT,CASSEFSARGEAFF
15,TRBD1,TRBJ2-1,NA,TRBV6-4,TGTGCCAGCAGTGACTCGGGACAGGGAATAAATGAGCAGTTCTTC,CASSDSGQGINEQFF
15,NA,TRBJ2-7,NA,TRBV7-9,TGTGCCAGCAGCTTAACCCCCACAGGGTACAACGAGCAGTACTTC,CASSLTPTGYNEQYF
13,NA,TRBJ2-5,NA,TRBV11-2,TGTGCCAGCAGCGGAGGGGAGGCTGAGACCCAGTACTTC,CASSGGEAETQYF
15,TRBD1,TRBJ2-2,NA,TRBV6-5,TGTGCCAGCACCTGGGACAGAAGTATCACCGGGGAGCTGTTTTTT,CASTWDRSITGELFF
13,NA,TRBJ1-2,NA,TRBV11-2,TGTGCCAGCAGCCGCCTGGCAGTTGATGGCTACACCTTC,CASSRLAVDGYTF
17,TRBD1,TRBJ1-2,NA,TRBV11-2,TGTGCCAGCAGCTTAAGAGACAGGGGAGGGGGTAACTATGGCTACACCTTC,CASSLRDRGGGNYGYTF
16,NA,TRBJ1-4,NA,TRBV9,TGTGCCAGCAGCGTAGAGGGCAGGCCGATTGAGGAAAAACTGTTTTTT,CASSVEGRPIEEKLFF
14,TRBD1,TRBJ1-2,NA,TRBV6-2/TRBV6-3,TGTGCCAGCAGTTACATCAGGGGGGCGTATGGCTACACCTTC,CASSYIRGAYGYTF
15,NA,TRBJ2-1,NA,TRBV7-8,TGTGCCAGCAGCTTATTGGGCCCGGCTGTAAATGAGCAGTTCTTC,CASSLLGPAVNEQFF